This entry features one TCR beta chain sequence. Its antigen is unidentified. Expressed TCRB transcripts were sequenced because the isolated RNA had all been reverse transcribed beforehand. An average approximately 4 million reads came from naive, central memory and regulatory T cell samples. Sequencing used immunoSEQ multiplex PCR; TCRdb keeps in-frame clones, though not all of them. The sample gives about 120,000 clones, around 15% of which show up once; roughly 2.6% is in the top ten. The entry originates in a study of beta chain features in type 1 diabetes. Study results and limitations: Patients with Type 1 diabetes showed moderately but significantly shorter TCRB CDR3s in all four CD4+ subsets. Patients with type 1 diabetes carried fewer insertions and had more deletions at their VDJ junctions. These data did not resolve whether HLA type affects TCRB rearrangement. A PCR bias possibly favoring shorter templates would apply equally to patients and controls.

After removal of 6 bases from V and 9 bases from J, the junction contained 21 bases not matched to a gene. The CDR3 is 17 residues long. CDR1 is SQVTM, CDR2 ANQGSEA, per germline. The chain is built from TRBV29-1 and TRBJ2-1; 9 nucleotides align to TRBD2. This TCR came from a young man with type 1 diabetes. What was sequenced was central memory CD4+ T cells from blood. The CDR3 nucleotides read TGCAGCGTGGGGAAGGGAGCGGGAGGCTTCGATAGGGGTGAGCAGTTCTTC. Encoded protein: CSVGKGAGGFDRGEQFF.